These T cell receptor beta chains were read from a single sample in a study of T-cell memory formation after mild COVID-19. TCRdb re-derived calls from the 5' RACE reads in MiXCR, one entry per CDR3 protein. The table lists under 450,000 distinct CDR3 sequences, around 15% of them singletons. The sample comprised PBMCs or a T cell subset sorted from them (not recorded which). The receptors stem from a man younger than 35 who had mild COVID-19 (a few samples of this study predate the infection). Cell type and time point are not known. The CDR3 runs from the conserved cysteine through the conserved F or W. A D gene is named only where the DNA matches it firmly. Clone size appears in some rows only: once, few, many, or a class for an expanded clone.

clone size,CDR3 length,V gene,J gene,D gene,CDR3 protein,CDR3 DNA
few,13,TRBV4-1,TRBJ2-2,-,CASSFRVAGELFF,TGCGCCAGCAGCTTCCGGGTCGCCGGGGAGCTGTTTTTT
-,14,TRBV6-5,TRBJ2-7,-,CASSYRWSGHEQYF,TGTGCCAGCAGTTACCGGTGGTCCGGGCACGAGCAGTACTTC
few,15,TRBV6-5,TRBJ2-1,TRBD2,CASSYGRGYYNEQFF,TGTGCCAGCAGTTACGGGCGGGGGTACTACAATGAGCAGTTCTTC
-,12,TRBV7-9,TRBJ2-5,-,CASSYTEETQYF,TGTGCCAGCAGCTACACCGAAGAGACCCAGTACTTC
-,18,TRBV12-3/TRBV12-4,TRBJ1-5,-,CASSLVPREVGSNQPQHF,TGTGCCAGCAGTTTAGTTCCCAGGGAGGTAGGTAGCAATCAGCCCCAGCATTTT
few,14,TRBV6-2/TRBV6-3,TRBJ2-1,-,CASKGYSYYNEQFF,TGTGCCAGCAAGGGGTACAGCTACTACAATGAGCAGTTCTTC
many,12,TRBV7-9,TRBJ2-3,-,CASSFGADTQYF,TGTGCCAGCAGCTTTGGTGCAGATACGCAGTATTTT
-,15,TRBV5-8,TRBJ1-5,-,CASSLGRGYDQPQHF,TGTGCCAGCAGCTTGGGCAGGGGATACGATCAGCCCCAGCATTTT
-,14,TRBV7-9,TRBJ2-1,-,CASSLDIPHNEQFF,TGTGCCAGCAGCTTGGACATACCTCACAATGAGCAGTTCTTC
few,17,TRBV28,TRBJ2-3,TRBD2,CASSLLRTSGGADTQYF,TGTGCCAGCAGTTTACTTCGGACTAGCGGGGGCGCAGATACGCAGTATTTT
-,12,TRBV6-2/TRBV6-3,TRBJ1-2,-,CASRTIGHGYTF,TGTGCCAGCAGGACCATCGGGCATGGCTACACCTTC
many,14,TRBV12-3/TRBV12-4,TRBJ1-2,TRBD1,CASTSDRGLYGYTF,TGTGCCAGCACCTCGGACAGGGGGCTCTACGGCTACACCTTC
-,13,TRBV20-1,TRBJ1-1,-,CSARDPGRTEAFF,TGCAGTGCTAGAGACCCCGGAAGGACTGAAGCTTTCTTT
-,16,TRBV4-3,TRBJ2-2,-,CASSRRGQGGTGELFF,TGCGCCAGCAGCCGCAGGGGCCAGGGAGGCACCGGGGAGCTGTTTTTT
-,14,TRBV5-4,TRBJ2-7,-,CASSLATDSYEQYF,TGTGCCAGCAGCTTGGCGACGGATTCCTACGAGCAGTACTTC
-,15,TRBV15,TRBJ1-2,-,CATSLTGGGVRAYTF,TGTGCCACCAGCCTCACCGGGGGTGGAGTACGTGCCTACACCTTC
-,16,TRBV18,TRBJ1-1,-,CASSPPRTYMNTEAFF,TGTGCCAGCTCACCACCCAGGACATACATGAACACTGAAGCTTTCTTT
-,15,TRBV12-3/TRBV12-4,TRBJ1-5,-,CASRTRGVGNQPQHF,TGTGCCAGCAGAACCAGGGGTGTCGGCAATCAGCCCCAGCATTTT
many,15,TRBV5-1,TRBJ1-1,-,CASHIGGTVNTEAFF,TGCGCCAGTCATATAGGAGGGACCGTGAACACTGAAGCTTTCTTT
few,17,TRBV5-5,TRBJ1-4,-,CASSLAYAGSTNEKLFF,TGTGCCAGCAGCTTGGCGTATGCGGGTTCGACTAATGAAAAACTGTTTTTT
many,15,TRBV20-1,TRBJ1-1,TRBD1,CSASRTGDVSTEAFF,TGCAGTGCTAGTCGGACAGGGGATGTAAGCACTGAAGCTTTCTTT
few,13,TRBV10-3,TRBJ2-7,TRBD1,CAIRPQGAYEQYF,TGTGCCATCAGGCCACAGGGGGCCTACGAGCAGTACTTC
many,16,TRBV6-2/TRBV6-3,TRBJ1-5,TRBD1,CASSPGQGPSNQPQHF,TGTGCCAGCAGCCCCGGACAGGGCCCTAGCAATCAGCCCCAGCATTTT
-,16,TRBV6-1,TRBJ1-4,-,CASSEGGGSTNEKLFF,TGTGCCAGCAGTGAAGGGGGCGGCTCAACTAATGAAAAACTGTTTTTT
few,15,TRBV12-3/TRBV12-4,TRBJ2-7,TRBD1,CASSPWTGVDYEQYF,TGTGCCAGCAGTCCCTGGACAGGGGTCGACTACGAGCAGTACTTC
-,15,TRBV5-4,TRBJ1-2,-,CASTGGRGASHGYTF,TGTGCCAGCACCGGGGGCAGGGGAGCAAGTCATGGCTACACCTTC
-,15,TRBV2,TRBJ1-4,-,CASSIRTATNEKLFF,TGTGCCAGCAGCATTAGGACAGCAACTAATGAAAAACTGTTTTTT
few,15,TRBV6-5,TRBJ1-4,-,CASSYSRDGYEKLFF,TGTGCCAGCAGTTACTCACGGGACGGTTATGAAAAACTGTTTTTT
-,14,TRBV24-1,TRBJ1-2,-,CATSDRGSDYGYTF,TGTGCCACCAGTGACCGGGGTTCCGACTATGGCTACACCTTC
few,14,TRBV29-1,TRBJ1-2,-,CSVGSGAPDYGYTF,TGCAGCGTTGGCTCCGGGGCCCCGGACTATGGCTACACCTTC
-,16,TRBV7-6,TRBJ1-3,TRBD1,CASSDWDRATGNTIYF,TGTGCCAGCAGCGACTGGGACAGGGCAACTGGAAACACCATATATTTT
many,17,TRBV5-1,TRBJ2-5,-,CASSLEEALRGQETQYF,TGCGCCAGCAGCTTGGAGGAGGCATTAAGGGGCCAAGAGACCCAGTACTTC
few,15,TRBV7-2,TRBJ1-3,TRBD1,CASSPNRGPGNTIYF,TGTGCCAGCAGCCCCAACAGGGGGCCGGGAAACACCATATATTTT
many,13,TRBV25-1,TRBJ2-5,-,CASSVPGEETQYF,TGTGCCAGCAGTGTGCCAGGGGAAGAGACCCAGTACTTC
-,15,TRBV4-3,TRBJ1-1,-,CASSQDGATIDEAFF,TGCGCCAGCAGCCAAGATGGGGCCACTATAGATGAAGCTTTCTTT
few,15,TRBV5-5,TRBJ1-1,-,CASSLDGQGHTEAFF,TGTGCCAGCAGCTTGGATGGTCAGGGGCACACTGAAGCTTTCTTT
-,13,TRBV4-2,TRBJ2-1,TRBD2,CAIGLSGTREQFF,TGTGCCATAGGTCTTAGCGGGACGCGCGAGCAGTTCTTC
-,14,TRBV10-3,TRBJ2-5,-,CAISGSGTEETQYF,TGTGCCATCAGTGGGTCCGGGACGGAAGAGACCCAGTACTTC
-,11,TRBV29-1,TRBJ2-1,TRBD2,CSVGWGGEQFF,TGCAGCGTTGGCTGGGGGGGTGAGCAGTTCTTC
few,12,TRBV6-2/TRBV6-3,TRBJ2-2,-,CASSWETGELFF,TGTGCCAGCAGTTGGGAGACCGGGGAGCTGTTTTTT
few,14,TRBV4-2,TRBJ2-5,-,CASSHREIGETQYF,TGTGCCAGCAGCCACCGAGAAATCGGGGAGACCCAGTACTTC
few,12,TRBV3-1,TRBJ2-3,-,CASSRIDDTQYF,TGTGCCAGCAGCCGCATAGATGATACGCAGTATTTT
-,17,TRBV5-1,TRBJ2-3,TRBD2,CASSLTGTTINTDTQYF,TGCGCCAGCAGCCTTACCGGGACTACAATAAACACAGATACGCAGTATTTT
-,13,TRBV7-2,TRBJ1-6,-,CASSFDTGSPLHF,TGTGCCAGCAGCTTTGACACGGGATCACCCCTCCACTTT
many,15,TRBV6-4,TRBJ2-2,TRBD2,CASSERGGDTGELFF,TGTGCCAGCAGTGAGCGGGGGGGCGACACCGGGGAGCTGTTTTTT
-,12,TRBV7-9,TRBJ2-7,-,CASSSGEYEQYF,TGTGCCAGCAGCTCGGGCGAGTACGAGCAGTACTTC
-,14,TRBV5-4,TRBJ2-5,-,CASSGEALAETQYF,TGTGCCAGCAGCGGGGAGGCGCTAGCGGAGACCCAGTACTTC
-,15,TRBV15,TRBJ2-7,TRBD1,CATSGPGQDKYEQYF,TGTGCCACCAGCGGCCCGGGACAGGACAAATACGAGCAGTACTTC
few,17,TRBV6-2/TRBV6-3,TRBJ1-5,-,CASSLTGRPRDEGPQHF,TGTGCCAGCAGTCTTACAGGGAGACCCCGCGACGAAGGGCCCCAGCATTTT
many,17,TRBV4-3,TRBJ2-3,-,CASSQGAQFKLPDTQYF,TGCGCCAGCAGCCAAGGGGCGCAATTTAAGCTCCCAGATACGCAGTATTTT
-,17,TRBV4-1,TRBJ1-4,-,CASSHRPPAATNEKLFF,TGCGCCAGCAGCCACCGACCTCCGGCCGCAACTAATGAAAAACTGTTTTTT